These 30 T cell receptor beta chains were all obtained from the same sample, sequenced in a study of blood T cell repertoires in COVID-19. Sequencing used immunoSEQ multiplex PCR; TCRdb keeps in-frame clones, though not all of them. The data contain 85,000 to 100,000 clones, 75% to 85% of them singletons. The sequenced material came from peripheral blood. These receptors were obtained from an elderly man with COVID-19, enrolled during active disease.

For the CDR3, the DNA is TGTGCCAGCAGCTCCGGGACACCGGTCAATGAGCAGTTCTTC. Translated: CASSSGTPVNEQFF. The V call is TRBV11-3, the J call TRBJ2-1, with a tentative D call TRBD1 (6 bases). There are 14 residues in the CDR3. The V and J ends lost 4 bases and 6 bases respectively, with 13 bases between them. Germline V gives CDR1 SGHNT, CDR2 YENEEA.

V is TRBV5-4 and J is TRBJ1-4, with 10 bases matching TRBD1. This CDR3 has 14 amino acids. With 4 bases clipped from V and 8 bases from J, the junction kept 5 bases outside the gene matches. Germline-derived CDR1 and CDR2 are SGHNT and YYREEE (reference sequence). The DNA of the CDR3 is TGTGCCAGCAGCCCGGGACAGGGGAGGGAAAAACTGTTTTTT. This sequence encodes CASSPGQGREKLFF.

The CDR3 is CASSLGDRVSYEQYF. CDR3 bases: TGCGCCAGCAGCTTGGGGGACAGGGTCTCCTACGAGCAGTACTTC. The chain employs TRBV5-1 and TRBJ2-7; 9 bases are a match to TRBD1. Germline values: CDR1 SGHRS, CDR2 YFSETQ. Germline trimming cut 0 bases from V and 0 bases from J; bases unmatched to any gene: 1. CDR3 length equals 15 residues.

The rearrangement uses TRBV2 and TRBJ1-4; 7 bases line up with TRBD1. Germline V lookup: CDR1 SNHLY, CDR2 FYNNEI. The junction had 7 bases not matched to a gene; V was cut back by 8 bases and J by 4 bases. The CDR3 length is 14 residues. The CDR3 DNA reads as TGTGCCAGCCGATACGACAGGGATAATGAAAAACTGTTTTTT. Translated, it gives CASRYDRDNEKLFF. The whole variable domain, remainder taken from reference TRBV2 and TRBJ1-4, is EPEVTQTPSHQVTQMGQEVILRCVPISNHLYFYWYRQILGQKVEFLVSFYNNEISEKSEIFDDQFSVERPDGSNFTLKIRSTKLEDSAMYFCASRYDRDNEKLFFGSGTQLSVL.

A single count supports this clone. The chain uses TRBV3-1 (or the pseudogene TRBV3-2) and TRBJ2-2, with 7 bases fitting TRBD2. The V and J ends lost 0 bases and 2 bases, in that order; junction bases with no gene match: 9. Germline V lookup: CDR1 LGHDT, CDR2 YNNKEL (reference sequence). This CDR3 region has 18 residues. The CDR3 is CASSQDLWGLTNTGELFF. CDR3 sequence (DNA): TGTGCCAGCAGCCAAGATCTATGGGGACTAACAAACACCGGGGAGCTGTTTTTT.

There are a few counts of this clone. The rearrangement links TRBV6-5 to TRBJ1-5; 7 bases line up with TRBD1. CDR1 is MNHEY and CDR2 is SVGAGI in the germline V gene. The trim removed 2 bases at V and 3 bases at J, leaving 4 bases unmatched. The CDR3 extends over 15 amino acids. This CDR3 is CASSYQGGPNQPQHF. The CDR3 DNA follows: TGTGCCAGCAGTTACCAGGGGGGCCCCAATCAGCCCCAGCATTTT.

The rearrangement uses TRBV27 and TRBJ2-7, with 10 bases identical to TRBD2. Germline values: CDR1 MNHEY, CDR2 SMNVEV (reference sequence). V shed 7 bases, J shed 4 bases, and the junction held 19 bases outside the gene matches. The CDR3 length is 18 residues. CDR3 sequence: CASNPGLATPRGGYEQYF. In nucleotides, the CDR3 is TGTGCCAGCAATCCGGGACTAGCGACTCCCAGGGGGGGTTACGAGCAGTACTTC.

The chain joins TRBV5-1 to TRBJ2-5; weak D call: TRBD2 (5 bases). This CDR3 region has 13 residues. Trimming pared 7 bases from V and 2 bases from J, leaving 12 bases between. Per germline, CDR1 SGHRS and CDR2 YFSETQ. The CDR3 bases are TGCGCCAGCGGAGCCGGGATGCAAGAGACCCAGTACTTC. It yields the protein CASGAGMQETQYF.

The chain employs TRBV7-2 and TRBJ1-6; TRBD1 matches at 8 bases. In germline, CDR1 is SGHTA, CDR2 FQGNSA. V gave up 5 bases and J gave up 10 bases; unmatched junction bases: 7. The CDR3 spans 14 residues. The CDR3 here is CASSIRTGLSPLHF. CDR3 nucleotide sequence: TGTGCCAGCAGCATAAGGACAGGGCTCTCACCCCTCCACTTT.

CDR3 sequence: CATDSGRWGYEQYF. CDR3 nucleotides: TGTGCCACCGATAGCGGGAGATGGGGCTACGAGCAGTACTTC. The chain links TRBV19 to TRBJ2-7, with 9 bases aligning to TRBD2. The J segment lost 3 bases and the V segment lost 10 bases, leaving 10 bases of the junction unmatched. The germline V gene encodes CDR1 LNHDA and CDR2 SQIVND (reference sequence). CDR3 size: 14 residues.

The chain is built from TRBV5-1 and TRBJ1-4, with no clear D. Germline CDR1 SGHRS, CDR2 YFSETQ. V lost 1 base to trimming and J lost 0 bases, with 10 bases between them. This CDR3 comprises 16 residues. In DNA form, the CDR3 reads TGCGCCAGCAGCTTGTCCCCAGTTGCAACTAATGAAAAACTGTTTTTT. As protein: CASSLSPVATNEKLFF.

The gene calls are TRBV5-6 and TRBJ1-2; D remains unclear. V gave up 5 bases and J gave up 5 bases, with 13 bases separating them. CDR3 size: 13 residues. The germline gives CDR1 SGHDT, CDR2 YYEEEE. The CDR3, as DNA: TGTGCCAGCAGTCGGGGTCGGGGATATGGCTACACCTTC. Translation gives CASSRGRGYGYTF.

The chain has TRBV29-1 and TRBJ1-1; D perhaps matches TRBD1 (5 bases). The germline V and J ends were trimmed by 5 bases and 0 bases, with 19 bases remaining between them. The CDR3 runs to 16 residues. Germline V gene data show CDR1 as SQVTM and CDR2 as ANQGSEA. In DNA, the CDR3 is TGCAGCGTTAAACTCAGGGAAACCTCAATGAACACTGAAGCTTTCTTT. It yields the protein CSVKLRETSMNTEAFF.

The chain joins TRBV4-1 to TRBJ2-7, with 9 positions matching TRBD1. With V trimmed by 8 bases and J by 6 bases, 11 bases remained unmatched. This CDR3 region has 14 residues. The germline V gene encodes CDR1 MGHRA and CDR2 YSYEKL. As DNA, the CDR3 is TGCGCCAGCTGCCGAGACTTGGACAGGGGCGAGCAGTACTTC. Residues: CASCRDLDRGEQYF.

This sequence joins TRBV7-2 and TRBJ1-1; D not resolved. The ends were cut back, 0 bases at V and 10 bases at J, with 15 bases in the middle. The CDR3 sequence is 14 residues long. The germline CDR1 and CDR2 sequences are SGHTA and FQGNSA. CDR3: CASSLALDGSGAFF. CDR3 in DNA: TGTGCCAGCAGCTTAGCCCTGGACGGGAGTGGAGCTTTCTTT. The entire variable domain, with the rest obtained from reference TRBV7-2 and TRBJ1-1, is as follows: GAGVSQSPSNKVTEKGKDVELRCDPISGHTALYWYRQSLGQGLEFLIYFQGNSAPDKSGLPSDRFSAERTGGSVSTLTIQRTQQEDSAVYLCASSLALDGSGAFFGQGTRLTVV.

This clone was counted only a few times. This sequence joins TRBV11-2 and TRBJ1-5, with TRBD1 as a possible D gene (5 bases). The CDR3 contains 16 residues. V dropped 0 bases and J dropped 4 bases, with 13 bases sitting between them. Germline V gene sequence: CDR1 SGHAT, CDR2 FQNNGV. The CDR3 loop is CASSLDGYRLNQPQHF. CDR3 sequence (DNA): TGTGCCAGCAGCTTAGATGGTTACAGGCTGAATCAGCCCCAGCATTTT.

V and J are TRBV5-1 and TRBJ1-4, with D perhaps matching TRBD1 (6 bases). The CDR3 totals 17 residues. V lost 1 base to trimming and J lost 0 bases, with 13 bases between them. Germline V gene data show CDR1 as SGHRS and CDR2 as YFSETQ. The CDR3 protein is CASSLNRAPSTNEKLFF. CDR3 bases: TGCGCCAGCAGCTTGAACAGGGCCCCCTCAACTAATGAAAAACTGTTTTTT.

This rearrangement joins TRBV13 to TRBJ1-1, with TRBD1 matching over 8 bases. The CDR3 extends over 18 amino acids. Trimming took 6 bases from V and 0 from J; bases not matched to a gene: 15. CDR1 is PRHDT and CDR2 is FYEKMQ in the germline V gene (reference sequence). CDR3 residues: CASSSRDRRWYMNTEAFF. The CDR3 DNA reads as TGTGCCAGCAGTAGCCGGGACAGGAGGTGGTACATGAACACTGAAGCTTTCTTT.

The V call is TRBV10-3, the J call TRBJ1-1; 7 bases match TRBD1. V trimming: 10 bases; J trimming: 1 base; junction bases outside the gene matches: 9. The CDR3 runs to 14 residues. Germline V gene sequence: CDR1 ENHRY, CDR2 SYGVKD. CDR3 region: CATIPGTENTEAFF. CDR3 nucleotides: TGTGCCACCATTCCCGGGACAGAGAACACTGAAGCTTTCTTT.

This chain joins TRBV28 and TRBJ1-4, with TRBD1 matching 9 bases. The CDR3 loop spans 14 amino acids. V lost 6 bases to trimming and J lost 8 bases; unmatched junction nucleotides: 7. Germline assignment: CDR1 MDHEN and CDR2 SYDVKM. The CDR3 reads CASSRTGVQEKLFF. The CDR3 DNA is TGTGCCAGCAGCCGGACAGGGGTCCAAGAAAAACTGTTTTTT.

This chain uses TRBV7-2 with TRBJ2-2, with D possibly TRBD1 on 6 matching bases. The CDR3 has 16 residues. The germline gives CDR1 SGHTA, CDR2 FQGNSA. Deletions cut 1 base from V and 0 bases from J, with 9 bases between. CDR3 residues: CASSLEPGANTGELFF. The CDR3 DNA is TGTGCCAGCAGCTTAGAGCCAGGGGCGAACACCGGGGAGCTGTTTTTT.

The chain combines TRBV7-2 with TRBJ1-1; D gene uncertain. CDR3 size: 14 residues. The V end lost 7 bases, the J end lost 0 bases, and 12 bases lay between the germline ends. Germline V gives CDR1 SGHTA, CDR2 FQGNSA. CDR3 in amino acids: CASIPGQLNTEAFF. The DNA of the CDR3 is TGTGCCAGCATCCCTGGGCAATTGAACACTGAAGCTTTCTTT.

This clone showed up just a few times. The rearrangement uses TRBV5-1 and TRBJ1-5, with 8 bases matching TRBD1. This CDR3 spans 14 amino acids. The V gene end was trimmed by 5 bases and the J gene end by 7 bases; junction bases not matched to a gene: 8. CDR1 SGHRS and CDR2 YFSETQ come from the germline V gene. CDR3 region: CASSFTGGEQPQHF. The CDR3, as DNA: TGCGCCAGCAGTTTTACAGGGGGAGAACAGCCCCAGCATTTT. The full variable domain, its missing parts supplied by reference TRBV5-1 and TRBJ1-5, is KAGVTQTPRYLIKTRGQQVTLSCSPISGHRSVSWYQQTPGQGLQFLFEYFSETQRNKGNFPGRFSGRQFSNSRSEMNVSTLELGDSALYLCASSFTGGEQPQHFGDGTRLSIL.

V usage is TRBV6-5 and J usage is TRBJ1-6; possibly TRBD1 for D (6 bases). This CDR3 region has 13 residues. Germline V gives CDR1 MNHEY, CDR2 SVGAGI. V lost 8 bases and J 7 bases, leaving 12 bases between the germline ends. CDR3 loop: CASAGAVNSPLHF. DNA for the CDR3: TGTGCCAGCGCGGGGGCTGTGAATTCACCCCTCCACTTT.

Here the CDR3 DNA reads TGTGCCAGCAGCCGCGACAGGGACTCTGGAAACACCATATATTTT. This translates into CASSRDRDSGNTIYF. V usage is TRBV6-5 and J usage is TRBJ1-3; TRBD1 matches 7 bases. This CDR3 is 15 amino acids long. The trim removed 6 bases at V and 0 bases at J, leaving 5 bases unmatched. Germline CDR1 reads MNHEY; CDR2 reads SVGAGI.

This clone turned up a few times. The V gene is TRBV4-3, the J gene TRBJ1-6, with 7 positions matching TRBD1. The ends lost 1 base at V and 0 bases at J; junction bases unmatched: 9. CDR1 and CDR2 (germline): LGHNA, YSLEER. This CDR3 region has 19 residues. Written as DNA, the CDR3 is TGCGCCAGCAGCCAAGGGAAGCAGGGGGTGGCCTCCTATAATTCACCCCTCCACTTT. Protein: CASSQGKQGVASYNSPLHF.

The genes are TRBV18 and TRBJ1-2; 9 bases agree with TRBD1. The length of the CDR3 is 15 residues. The V gene end was trimmed by 2 bases and the J gene end by 4 bases; junction bases not matched to a gene: 5. Germline V gene data show CDR1 as KGHSH and CDR2 as LQKENI. The CDR3 loop is CASSPSGQGSYGYTF. CDR3 in DNA: TGTGCCAGCTCACCAAGCGGACAGGGGAGCTATGGCTACACCTTC.

The chain carries TRBV3-1 (or the pseudogene TRBV3-2) and TRBJ1-4; 8 positions agree with TRBD1. The CDR3 contains 14 residues. V was pared by 2 bases and J by 10 bases, with 6 bases of the junction left unmatched. Germline CDR1 LGHDT, CDR2 YNNKEL (reference sequence). The CDR3 spells CASSQNTGGGKLFF. CDR3 nucleotides: TGTGCCAGCAGCCAAAACACAGGGGGAGGAAAACTGTTTTTT.

A single count supports this clone. This sequence joins TRBV6-4 and TRBJ2-3, with 9 positions matching TRBD2. V trimming: 4 bases; J trimming: 1 base; junction bases outside the gene matches: 3. Germline V lookup: CDR1 MRHNA, CDR2 SNTAGT. CDR3 size: 15 residues. The CDR3 coding sequence is TGTGCCAGCAGTGTGGAGCGGGGGGGCACAGATACGCAGTATTTT. It codes for CASSVERGGTDTQYF.

This chain uses TRBV2 with TRBJ2-7, with 7 nucleotides matching TRBD2. The CDR3 is 14 amino acids. Germline V gene data show CDR1 as SNHLY and CDR2 as FYNNEI. V shed 6 bases, J shed 5 bases, and the junction held 10 bases outside the gene matches. The chain's CDR3 is CASSLVGGSHEQYF. The CDR3, as DNA: TGTGCCAGCAGCCTAGTGGGAGGGAGCCACGAGCAGTACTTC.